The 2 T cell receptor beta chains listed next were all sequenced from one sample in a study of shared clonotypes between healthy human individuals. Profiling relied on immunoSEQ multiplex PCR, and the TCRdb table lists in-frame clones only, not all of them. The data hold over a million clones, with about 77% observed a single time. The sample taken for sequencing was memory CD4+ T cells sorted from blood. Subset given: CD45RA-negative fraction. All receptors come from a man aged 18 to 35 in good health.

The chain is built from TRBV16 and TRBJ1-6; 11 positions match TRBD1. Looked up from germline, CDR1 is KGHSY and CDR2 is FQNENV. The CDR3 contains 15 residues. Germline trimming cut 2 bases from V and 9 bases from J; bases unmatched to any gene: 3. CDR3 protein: CASSQQGQGGSPLHF. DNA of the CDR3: TGTGCCAGCAGCCAACAGGGACAGGGGGGTTCACCCCTCCACTTT.

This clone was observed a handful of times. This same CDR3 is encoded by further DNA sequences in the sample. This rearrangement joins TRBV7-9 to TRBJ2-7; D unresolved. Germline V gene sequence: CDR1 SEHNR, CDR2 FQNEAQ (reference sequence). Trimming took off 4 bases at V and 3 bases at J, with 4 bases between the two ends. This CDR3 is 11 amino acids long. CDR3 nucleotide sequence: TGTGCCAGCAGCTCCGTCTACGAGCAGTACTTC. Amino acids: CASSSVYEQYF.